Described below is a single TCR beta chain sequence and its context. These data belong to a study of PD-L1 blockade in urothelial cancer. Assay used: immunoSEQ multiplex PCR; TCRdb lists only in-frame clones, some missing. The repertoire consists of about 91,000 clones, with roughly 90% occurring once and the leading ten covering roughly 9.4%. V shed 4 bases and J 8 bases; nucleotides not matched to a gene: 8. The germline V gene has CDR1 SGHNT and CDR2 YYREEE (reference sequence). This CDR3 spans 13 amino acids. Source: PBMCs, taken around atezolizumab (anti-PD-L1) treatment. The receptor was derived from a man in his 60s with urothelial cancer. The chain employs TRBV5-4 and TRBJ1-2; 7 nucleotides align to TRBD1. The CDR3 coding sequence is TGTGCCAGCAGCGTAAACAGGGGTGACGGCTACACCTTC. It specifies CASSVNRGDGYTF.